This is a list of T cell receptor beta chains from one sample in a study of OX40 agonist ivuxolimab in advanced cancers. The protocol was immunoSEQ multiplex PCR, while the TCRdb copy is restricted to in-frame clones and leaves out a portion. Of about 40,000 clones in the sample, 85% were seen once. Sequencing used CD4+ or CD8+ T cells sorted from blood, obtained in a trial of the OX40 agonist ivuxolimab. The receptors stem from an adult with an advanced solid tumor such as melanoma, head and neck, liver or kidney cancer. The conserved cysteine and the conserved F or W are not part of the CDR3 here. Size is omitted from some rows. Given values are once, few, many or a class for expanded clones.

>NA|TRBJ2-3|TRBV9
ASSVAQGDTQY
>NA|TRBJ2-3|TRBV11-2
ASSFRSGRSTDTQY
>few|TRBJ1-4|TRBV5-1
ASSLGGTNEKLF
>NA|TRBJ1-6|TRBV4-1
ASSQDLGQGRGIYNSPLH
>NA|TRBJ2-1|TRBV6-6
ASSRLAGESNEQF
>NA|TRBJ2-7|TRBV6-7
ASRLDRTKSYEQY
>NA|TRBJ1-4|TRBV27
ASSLGTVGEKLF
>NA|TRBJ1-2|TRBV5-8
ASSSWTGEGGYT
>NA|TRBJ1-1|TRBV4-1
ASRKGQGPTEAF
>NA|TRBJ2-3|TRBV6-1
ASSDLAGVADTQY
>few|TRBJ1-2|TRBV2
ASSPGTGDFRRYGYT
>NA|TRBJ1-3|TRBV10-3
AISESKGAQGATGTD
>few|TRBJ2-2|TRBV21-1
ASSKVTGHPGELF
>NA|TRBJ2-3|TRBV19
ASKGGGSTDTQY
>NA|TRBJ2-7|TRBV5-1
AAARDRGSYEQY
>NA|TRBJ2-5|TRBV6-1
ASTFIGQRGETQY
>NA|TRBJ1-2|TRBV6-6
ASSLRGADEGYT
>NA|TRBJ2-2|TRBV6-5
ASRNRGIDTGELF
>NA|TRBJ1-1|TRBV19
ASSIPGALNTEAF
>NA|TRBJ2-2|TRBV2
ASSKRTGVTGELF